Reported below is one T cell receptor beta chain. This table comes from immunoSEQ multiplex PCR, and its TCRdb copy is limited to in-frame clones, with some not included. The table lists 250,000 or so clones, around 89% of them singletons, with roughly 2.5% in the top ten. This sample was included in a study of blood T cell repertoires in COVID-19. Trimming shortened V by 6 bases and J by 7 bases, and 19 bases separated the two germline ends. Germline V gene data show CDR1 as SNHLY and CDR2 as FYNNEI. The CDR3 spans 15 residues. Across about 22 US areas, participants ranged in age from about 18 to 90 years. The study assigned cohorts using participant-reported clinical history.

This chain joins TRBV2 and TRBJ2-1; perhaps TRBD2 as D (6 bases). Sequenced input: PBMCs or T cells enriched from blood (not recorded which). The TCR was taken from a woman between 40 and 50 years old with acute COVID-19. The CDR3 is CASSALSGPLNEQFF. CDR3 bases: TGTGCCAGCAGCGCCCTTAGCGGCCCCCTAAATGAGCAGTTCTTC.